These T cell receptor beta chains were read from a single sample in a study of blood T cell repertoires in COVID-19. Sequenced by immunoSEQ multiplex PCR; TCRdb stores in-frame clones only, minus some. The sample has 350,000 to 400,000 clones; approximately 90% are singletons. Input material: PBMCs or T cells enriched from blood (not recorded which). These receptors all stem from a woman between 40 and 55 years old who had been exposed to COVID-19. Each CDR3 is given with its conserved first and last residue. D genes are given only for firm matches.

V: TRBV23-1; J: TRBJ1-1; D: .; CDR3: CASSQSRGNTEAFF
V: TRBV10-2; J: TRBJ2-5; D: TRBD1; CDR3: CASRTGVRIQETQYF
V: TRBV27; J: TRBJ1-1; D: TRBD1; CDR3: CASQTGGPNTEAFF
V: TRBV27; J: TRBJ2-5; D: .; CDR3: CASSFNGAETQYF
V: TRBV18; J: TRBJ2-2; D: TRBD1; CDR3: CASSPMRQGATGELFF
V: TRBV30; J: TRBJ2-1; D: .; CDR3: CAWSSREQFF
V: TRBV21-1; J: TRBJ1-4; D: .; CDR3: CASSKEGLGTFGLINEKLFF
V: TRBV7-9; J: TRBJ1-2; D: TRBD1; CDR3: CASSLGGQGVGIYTF
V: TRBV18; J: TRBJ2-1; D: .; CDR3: CASSPPRATYNEQFF
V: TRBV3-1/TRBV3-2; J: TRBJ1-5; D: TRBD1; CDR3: CASSHSGTANQPQHF
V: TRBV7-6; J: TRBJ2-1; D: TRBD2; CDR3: CASSLALAGILDEQFF
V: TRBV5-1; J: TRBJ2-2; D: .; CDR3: CASSLSVAGELFF
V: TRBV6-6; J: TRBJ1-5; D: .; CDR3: CASSYSSQPQHF
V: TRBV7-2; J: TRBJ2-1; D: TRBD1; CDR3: CASSLGRQGYKQFF
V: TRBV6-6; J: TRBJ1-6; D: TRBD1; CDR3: CASSLDRESPLHF
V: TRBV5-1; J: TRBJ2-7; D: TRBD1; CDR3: CASSYRQGATYEQYF
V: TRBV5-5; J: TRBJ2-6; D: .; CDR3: CASVGIVSSSGANVLTF
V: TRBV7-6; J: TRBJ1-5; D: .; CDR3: CASSLVTGRAPQHF
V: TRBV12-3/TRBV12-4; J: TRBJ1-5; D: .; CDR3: CASSLVRQAQHF
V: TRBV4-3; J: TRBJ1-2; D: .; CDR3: CASSQDLAGPNYGYTF
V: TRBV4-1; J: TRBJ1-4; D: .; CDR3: CASSQGVSGVNEKLFF
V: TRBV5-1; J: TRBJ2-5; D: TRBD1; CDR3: CASSLGEPQGAQYF
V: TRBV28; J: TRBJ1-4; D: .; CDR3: CASRPKGSTNEKLFF
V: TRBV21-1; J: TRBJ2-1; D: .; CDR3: CARGTSGMAHEQFF
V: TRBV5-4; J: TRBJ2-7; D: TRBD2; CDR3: CASSTGGTSASYEQYF
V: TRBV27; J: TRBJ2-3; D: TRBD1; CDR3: CASSSLDRVDTQYF
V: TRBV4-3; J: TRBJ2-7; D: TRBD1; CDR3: CASSQGRDSSYEQYF
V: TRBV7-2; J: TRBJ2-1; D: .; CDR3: CASSLRLADNEQFF
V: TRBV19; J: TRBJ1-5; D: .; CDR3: CASNRNYYQPQHF
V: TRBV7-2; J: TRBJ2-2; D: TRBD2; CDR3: CASSLRTSGSTGELFF
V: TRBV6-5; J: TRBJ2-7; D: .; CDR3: CASTRTESYEQYF
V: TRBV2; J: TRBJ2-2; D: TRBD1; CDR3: CASSGQGVAGELFF
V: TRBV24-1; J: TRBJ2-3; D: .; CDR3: CATQGRLSTDTQYF
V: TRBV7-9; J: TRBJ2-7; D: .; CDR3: CASSFAYEQYF
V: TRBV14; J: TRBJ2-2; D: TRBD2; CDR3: CASSQLAGARTTGELFF
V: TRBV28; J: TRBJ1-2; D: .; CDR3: CASSLWGASGYTF
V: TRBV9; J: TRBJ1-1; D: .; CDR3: CASSAGSLGTITEAFF
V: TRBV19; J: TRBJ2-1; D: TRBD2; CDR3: CASSHSGGIRYNEQFF
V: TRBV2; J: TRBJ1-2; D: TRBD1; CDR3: CASGTRGVRYTF
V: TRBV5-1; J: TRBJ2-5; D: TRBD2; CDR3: CASSPRGGRSGETQYF
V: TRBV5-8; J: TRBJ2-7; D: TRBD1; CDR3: CASSRWDRGSYEQYF
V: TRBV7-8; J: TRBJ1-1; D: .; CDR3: CASSRQLNTEAFF
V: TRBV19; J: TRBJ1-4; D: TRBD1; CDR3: CASSVYRGLTGATNEKLFF
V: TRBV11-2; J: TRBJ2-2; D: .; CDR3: CASSLDTNTGELFF
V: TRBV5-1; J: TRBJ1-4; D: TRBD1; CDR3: CASSRTGQGGEKLFF
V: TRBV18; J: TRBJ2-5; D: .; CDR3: CASSPKLADQETQYF
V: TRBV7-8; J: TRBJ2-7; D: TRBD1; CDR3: CASSIQGLLDEQYF
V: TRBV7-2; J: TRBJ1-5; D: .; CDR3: CASTTPTGQPQHF
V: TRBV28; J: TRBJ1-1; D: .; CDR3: CASSLRGSGRDTEAFF
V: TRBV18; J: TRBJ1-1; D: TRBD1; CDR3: CASRQGMNTEAFF
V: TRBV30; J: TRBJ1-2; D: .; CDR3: CAWVGVLQDYGYTF